The 14 T cell receptor beta chains given below trace back to one sample, sequenced in a study of tumor-infiltrating lymphocytes in oesophageal squamous cell carcinoma. One entry per CDR3 protein, called by TCRdb with MiXCR from the PCR reads. The data show about 11,000 distinct CDR3 sequences, about 47% seen once. Sequencing was performed on esophageal tumor tissue. These TCRs come from a female donor with esophageal squamous cell carcinoma.

Concerning this clonotype: The missing conserved phenylalanine or tryptophan at the end of this CDR3 makes a read error likely. The DNA is omitted, as the CDR3 cannot be located on it reliably, and the CDR3 follows TCRdb's listing. This chain connects TRBV6-1 to TRBJ2-6; the table's D call, TRBD2, has no DNA check behind it. With termini counted, the CDR3 has 17 amino acids. Looked up from germline, CDR1 is MNHNS and CDR2 is SASEGT. Here the CDR3 reads CASSEVAGSNYEQYFGA.

The chain recombines TRBV10-1 with TRBJ2-1, with D maybe TRBD1 (6 bases). Trimming stripped 5 bases from V and 3 bases from J, with 14 bases between. The V gene's germline CDR1 is WNHNN and CDR2 SYGVQD (reference sequence). The CDR3 spans 15 residues. CDR3 amino acids: CASSRPGVGYNEQFF. The CDR3 DNA sequence: TGCGCCAGCAGTCGCCCAGGGGTCGGCTACAATGAGCAGTTCTTC.

CDR3 DNA sequence: TGCGCCAGCAGCCAAGAGTACAGCAACTCCTACAATGAGCAGTTCTTC. It translates to CASSQEYSNSYNEQFF. The V gene is TRBV4-1, the J gene TRBJ2-1; D gene uncertain. Trimming took off 0 bases at V and 0 bases at J, with 9 bases between the two ends. This CDR3 has 16 amino acids. CDR1 and CDR2 (germline): MGHRA, YSYEKL.

V is TRBV18 and J is TRBJ1-1; TRBD1 agrees at 7 bases. CDR3 size: 12 residues. CDR1 is KGHSH, CDR2 LQKENI, per germline. V dropped 3 bases and J dropped 8; count of bases not matched to a gene: 3. This CDR3 is CASSPRTGEAFF. The CDR3, as DNA: TGTGCCAGCTCACCTCGGACAGGCGAAGCTTTCTTT. The full variable domain, in which reference TRBV18 and TRBJ1-1 provide the parts outside the CDR3, is NAGVMQNPRHLVRRRGQEARLRCSPMKGHSHVYWYRQLPEEGLKFMVYLQKENIIDESGMPKERFSAEFPKEGPSILRIQQVVRGDSAAYFCASSPRTGEAFFGQGTRLTVV.

The chain employs TRBV7-6 and TRBJ2-4, with 9 bases identical to TRBD1. With the DNA end fitting TRBJ2-7 better, the J assignment may be wrong. CDR1 is SGHVS and CDR2 is FNYEAQ in the germline V gene. There are 15 residues in the CDR3. The CDR3 nucleotides are TGTGCCAGCAGCTACAGGGGACAGGGTACCTACGAGCAGTACTTC. This codes for CASSYRGQGTYEQYF.

This clonotype was detected ten times or more. The chain links TRBV18 to TRBJ1-1; D not resolved. The V end lost 3 bases, the J end lost 4 bases, and 12 bases lay between the germline ends. CDR1 and CDR2 (germline): KGHSH, LQKENI. The CDR3 is 14 amino acids. The CDR3 DNA is TGTGCCAGCTCACCGACTAGTAAGAGCACTGAAGCTTTCTTT. Its translation: CASSPTSKSTEAFF.

In the case of this clonotype: The conserved phenylalanine or tryptophan normally closing the CDR3 is absent here, so this likely arose from a read error. The limits of the CDR3 on the DNA are not certain, so only TCRdb's listed CDR3 is given. The V gene is TRBV7-6, the J gene TRBJ2-6; the DNA was not compared with TRBD1, the D call given in the table. In germline, CDR1 is SGHVS, CDR2 FNYEAQ. Inclusive of both ends, the CDR3 amounts to 17 amino acids. The CDR3: CASSGRQGRYNEQFFGS.

V usage is TRBV20-1 and J usage is TRBJ2-4; 8 bases fit TRBD2. The end of the DNA aligns better with TRBJ2-1, so the J call may be wrong. The CDR3 sequence is 13 residues long. Germline assignment: CDR1 DFQATT and CDR2 SNEGSKA (reference sequence). This chain's CDR3 is CSAPSPGLVLQFF. The CDR3 nucleotides read TGCAGTGCTCCCTCCCCGGGACTAGTGCTTCAGTTCTTC.

The rearrangement uses TRBV7-2 and TRBJ2-5; a possible D gene is TRBD2 (6 bases). The V gene's germline CDR1 is SGHTA and CDR2 FQGNSA. The CDR3 totals 14 residues. The germline V and J ends were trimmed by 0 bases and 10 bases, with 15 bases remaining between them. CDR3 in DNA: TGTGCCAGCAGCTTAGCACCCCGTTCCGGGGGCCAGTACTTC. It is translated as CASSLAPRSGGQYF.

Turning to this clonotype: No conserved phenylalanine or tryptophan ends this CDR3, so it is likely a read error. The limits of the CDR3 on the DNA are not certain, so only TCRdb's listed CDR3 is given. V usage is TRBV4-2 and J usage is TRBJ2-5; whether TRBD1, the table's D call, matches the DNA was not checked. Germline V gives CDR1 LGHNA, CDR2 YNFKEQ. The CDR3 has 18 residues if both end residues are counted. The CDR3 reads CASSQDKTGWVYGYTFGS.

CDR3 in amino acids: CASSLTSGTYEQYF. CDR3 sequence (DNA): TGTGCCAGCAGCTTGACTAGCGGAACCTACGAGCAGTACTTC. The J gene is TRBJ2-5, the V gene TRBV7-2; TRBD2 matches at 9 bases. Near its end, the DNA agrees better with TRBJ2-7, so the J call may be wrong. Germline-derived CDR1 and CDR2 are SGHTA and FQGNSA. The CDR3 is 14 amino acids.

The V and J genes are TRBV12-3 or TRBV12-4 and TRBJ2-7; possible D gene TRBD2, 5 bases. The end of the DNA aligns better with TRBJ2-1, so the J call may be wrong. This CDR3 contains 15 residues. DNA for the CDR3: TGTGCCAGCAGTGCCCCTCACCGGGGCTACAATGAGCAGTTCTTC. Translation: CASSAPHRGYNEQFF.

This clonotype is deemed medium-sized. CDR3 loop: CASGRRLNYGYTF. The CDR3 region has the DNA TGTGCCAGCGGAAGGCGACTGAACTATGGCTACACCTTC. This chain connects TRBV6-1 to TRBJ1-2; D not resolved. The length of the CDR3 is 13 residues. Trimming took off 8 bases at V and 2 bases at J, with 12 bases between the two ends. Germline V gene lookup returns CDR1 MNHNS and CDR2 SASEGT.

This clonotype is medium-sized (0.01 to 0.1%). A much larger clone differs from this one at a single base, so this may be a read error. J is TRBJ2-7 and V is TRBV7-3; 11 bases map to TRBD2. This CDR3 is built from 16 residues. The germline gives CDR1 SGHTA, CDR2 FQGTGA. Trimming cost V 5 bases and J 7 bases; bases outside gene matches: 13. DNA of the CDR3: TGTGCCAGCAGCAATAGCGGGGGGGCTACTTACAATGAGCAGTACTTC. Amino acids: CASSNSGGATYNEQYF.